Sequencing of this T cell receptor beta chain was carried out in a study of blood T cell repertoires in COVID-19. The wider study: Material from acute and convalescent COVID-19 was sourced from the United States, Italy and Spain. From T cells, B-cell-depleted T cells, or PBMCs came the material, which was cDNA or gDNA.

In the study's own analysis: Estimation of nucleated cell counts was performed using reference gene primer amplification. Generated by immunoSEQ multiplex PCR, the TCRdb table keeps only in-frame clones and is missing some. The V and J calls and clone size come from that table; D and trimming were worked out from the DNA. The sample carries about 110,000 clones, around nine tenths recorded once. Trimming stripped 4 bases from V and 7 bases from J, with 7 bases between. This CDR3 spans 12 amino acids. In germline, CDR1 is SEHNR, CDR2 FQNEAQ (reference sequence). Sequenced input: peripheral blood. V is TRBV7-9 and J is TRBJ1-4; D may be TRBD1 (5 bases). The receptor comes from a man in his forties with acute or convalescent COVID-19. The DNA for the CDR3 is TGTGCCAGCAGCTGGGGGGGTGAAAAACTGTTTTTT. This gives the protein CASSWGGEKLFF.